These 2 T cell receptor beta chains originate from one sample sequenced in a study of T cell clusters in autoimmune cytopenias. One tube held mixed TRB-A and TRB-B primer pools for touch-down PCR. With the multiplex PCR reads reprocessed, TCRdb shows one record per CDR3 protein and no DNA. In all, the sample yields about 6,500 distinct CDR3 sequences. TRB amplification used 200 to 250 ng of peripheral blood genomic DNA. This same sample was also taken into another study, of T cell repertoires in aging, cancer and after chemotherapy.

The source material was peripheral blood. These receptors originate from a human donor in good health.

CDR3 residues: CASRPTGALDEQYF. The rearrangement links TRBV15 to TRBJ2-7. This CDR3 spans 14 amino acids. CDR1 LNHNV and CDR2 YYDKDF come from the germline V gene (reference sequence).

V and J are TRBV6-5 and TRBJ2-1; TCRdb names TRBD1, which stays unverified in the absence of DNA. The germline V gene encodes CDR1 MNHEY and CDR2 SVGAGI. The CDR3 has 16 residues. The CDR3 spells CASSRSGTGNVHEQFF.